The TCR beta chain under discussion was sequenced for a study of T-cell reconstitution after alpha-beta-depleted transplantation in children. The TCRbeta library incorporated unique molecular identifiers. One entry per CDR3 protein results from TCRdb running MiXCR on the PCR reads. The sample lists around 370,000 distinct CDR3 sequences; approximately 10% were seen once. The ends lost 5 bases at V and 6 bases at J; junction bases unmatched: 4. Germline-derived CDR1 and CDR2 are LGHDT and YNNKEL (reference sequence). This CDR3 has 13 residues. This clonotype showed up just a few times. This clonotype originated in a human donor who donated a stem cell graft to a child with acute lymphoblastic leukemia. V is TRBV3-1 and J is TRBJ1-2; 9 positions agree with TRBD1. This material consisted of PBMCs from the stem cell graft donor, taken from the stem cell graft. The CDR3 DNA follows: TGTGCCAGCAGCTATGGACAGGGGAATGGCTACACCTTC. Translating it yields CASSYGQGNGYTF.